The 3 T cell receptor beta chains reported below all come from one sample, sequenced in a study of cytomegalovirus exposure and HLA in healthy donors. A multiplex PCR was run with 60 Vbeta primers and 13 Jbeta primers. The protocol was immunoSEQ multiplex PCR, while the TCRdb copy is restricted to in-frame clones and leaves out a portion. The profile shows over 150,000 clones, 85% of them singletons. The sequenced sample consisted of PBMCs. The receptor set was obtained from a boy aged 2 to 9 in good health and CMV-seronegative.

CDR3 bases: TGTGCCACCAGCACCCCGACAGGGGCGGGTAACTATGGCTACACCTTC. It specifies CATSTPTGAGNYGYTF. The V and J genes are TRBV15 and TRBJ1-2; 8 bases are shared with TRBD1. The CDR3 runs 16 residues. Germline-derived CDR1 and CDR2 are LNHNV and YYDKDF (reference sequence). J lost 1 base, V lost 4 bases, and 8 bases had no gene match.

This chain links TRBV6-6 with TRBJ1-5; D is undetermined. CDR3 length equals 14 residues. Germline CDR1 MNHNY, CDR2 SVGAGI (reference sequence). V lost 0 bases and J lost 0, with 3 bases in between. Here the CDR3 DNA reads TGTGCCAGCAGTTACTCTTATAGCAATCAGCCCCAGCATTTT. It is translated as CASSYSYSNQPQHF.

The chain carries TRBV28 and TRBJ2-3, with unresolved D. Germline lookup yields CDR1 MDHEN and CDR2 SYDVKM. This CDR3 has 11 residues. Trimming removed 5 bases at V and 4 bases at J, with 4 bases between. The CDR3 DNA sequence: TGTGCCAGCAGTCTCCCAGATACGCAGTATTTT. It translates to CASSLPDTQYF.